The T cell receptor beta chain described here comes from a study of T cells in Graves' hyperthyroidism and ophthalmopathy. Deletions cut 1 base from V and 6 bases from J, with 6 bases between. Germline V gene sequence: CDR1 GTSNPN, CDR2 SVGIG (reference sequence). CDR3 length: 12 amino acids. This clonotype was seen ten or more times. RNA transcripts gave rise to amplified TCR beta CDR3 regions. Primed by the HTBI set, a first-round RT-PCR was run on the TCR CDR3. TCRdb passed the multiplex PCR reads through MiXCR, listing each CDR3 protein once. The sample includes fewer than 250,000 distinct CDR3 sequences, 17% of them seen just once.

The TCR sequence derives from a man between 50 and 59 years old with Graves' hyperthyroidism. Source material: blood. The chain has TRBV30 and TRBJ2-2; possible D gene TRBD2, 5 bases. Here the CDR3 DNA reads TGTGCCTGGAGTGGCGGGTCCGGGGAGCTGTTTTTT. Translation gives CAWSGGSGELFF.